This record concerns one T cell receptor beta chain sequence. The CDR3 contains 20 residues. J lost 1 base, V lost 0 bases, and 15 bases had no gene match. Looked up from germline, CDR1 is SGHNT and CDR2 is YYREEE (reference sequence). The sample originates from a study of technical replicates of blood from several donors. Here immunoSEQ multiplex PCR was the method, and the copy in TCRdb shows in-frame clones only, minus some. The table lists 95,000 to 100,000 clones, 95% to 96% of them singletons. J is TRBJ2-4 and V is TRBV5-4; 8 nucleotides agree with TRBD1. The sample was T cells isolated from PBMCs. The sequence was collected from a human donor in good health. This chain's CDR3 is CASSLAITANTGGAKNIQYF. CDR3 nucleotides: TGTGCCAGCAGCTTGGCCATCACCGCAAATACAGGGGGGGCCAAAAACATTCAGTACTTC.